This TCR beta chain came from a study of blood T cells in healthy people across ages. The authors ran a second PCR of 7 to 11 cycles using a sample-barcoded 5' primer and a J-beta primer mix. TCRdb called the 5' RACE reads again in MiXCR, with one record for every CDR3 protein. The table has more than 1.4 million distinct CDR3 sequences, 42% seen once. The clonotype was recovered from a woman younger than 30 in good health. Input material: blood.

The CDR3 protein is CASSTDSSPHNEQFF. CDR3 DNA sequence: TGTGCCAGCAGCACCGACAGCAGCCCTCACAATGAGCAGTTCTTC. V usage is TRBV7-9 and J usage is TRBJ2-1; TRBD1 might be the D (5 bases). Trimming stripped 5 bases from V and 5 bases from J, with 16 bases between. The CDR3 covers 15 residues. The germline V gene encodes CDR1 SEHNR and CDR2 FQNEAQ (reference sequence).